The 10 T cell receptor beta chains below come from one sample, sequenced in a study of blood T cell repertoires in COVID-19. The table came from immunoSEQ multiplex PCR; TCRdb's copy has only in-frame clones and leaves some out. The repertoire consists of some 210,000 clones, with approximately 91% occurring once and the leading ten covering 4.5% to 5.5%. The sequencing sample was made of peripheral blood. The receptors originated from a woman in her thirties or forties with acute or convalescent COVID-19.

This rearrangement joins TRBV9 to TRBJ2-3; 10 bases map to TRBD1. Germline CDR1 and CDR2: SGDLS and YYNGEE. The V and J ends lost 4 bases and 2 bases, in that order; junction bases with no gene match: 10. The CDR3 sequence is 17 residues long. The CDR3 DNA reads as TGTGCCAGCAGCAGACAGGGGGCGCAAAAGGTCACAGATACGCAGTATTTT. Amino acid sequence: CASSRQGAQKVTDTQYF.

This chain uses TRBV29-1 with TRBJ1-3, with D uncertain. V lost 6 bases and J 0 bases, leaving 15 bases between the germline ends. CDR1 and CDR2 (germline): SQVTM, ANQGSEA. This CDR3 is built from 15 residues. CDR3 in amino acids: CSVFGRGSSGNTIYF. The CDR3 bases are TGCAGCGTCTTCGGACGGGGATCCTCTGGAAACACCATATATTTT.

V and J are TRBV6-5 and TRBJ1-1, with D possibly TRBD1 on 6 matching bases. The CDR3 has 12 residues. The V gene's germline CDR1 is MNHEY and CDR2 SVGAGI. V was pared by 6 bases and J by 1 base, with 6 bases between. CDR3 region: CASSRGNTEAFF. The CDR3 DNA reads TGTGCCAGCAGCAGGGGGAACACTGAAGCTTTCTTT.

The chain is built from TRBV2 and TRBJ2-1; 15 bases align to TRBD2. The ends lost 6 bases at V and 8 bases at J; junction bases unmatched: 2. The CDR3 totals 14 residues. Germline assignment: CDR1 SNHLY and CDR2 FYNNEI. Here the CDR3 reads CASRGTSGGHEQFF. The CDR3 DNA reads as TGTGCCAGCAGGGGGACTAGCGGGGGGCATGAGCAGTTCTTC.

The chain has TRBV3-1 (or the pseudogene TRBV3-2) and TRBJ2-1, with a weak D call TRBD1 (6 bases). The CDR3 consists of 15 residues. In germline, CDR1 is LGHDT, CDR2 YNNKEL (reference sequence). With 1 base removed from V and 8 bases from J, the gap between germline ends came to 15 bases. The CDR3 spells CASSQGFGGRDEQFF. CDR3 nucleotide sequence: TGTGCCAGCAGCCAAGGGTTTGGGGGCCGGGATGAGCAGTTCTTC.

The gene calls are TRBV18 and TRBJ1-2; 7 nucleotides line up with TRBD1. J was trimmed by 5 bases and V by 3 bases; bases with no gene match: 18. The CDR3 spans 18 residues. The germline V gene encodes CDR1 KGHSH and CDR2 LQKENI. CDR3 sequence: CASSPPSDLRGQEYGYTF. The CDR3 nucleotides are TGTGCCAGCTCACCGCCCTCAGATTTGAGGGGGCAAGAATATGGCTACACCTTC. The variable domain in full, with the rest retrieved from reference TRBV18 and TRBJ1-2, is NAGVMQNPRHLVRRRGQEARLRCSPMKGHSHVYWYRQLPEEGLKFMVYLQKENIIDESGMPKERFSAEFPKEGPSILRIQQVVRGDSAAYFCASSPPSDLRGQEYGYTFGSGTRLTVV.

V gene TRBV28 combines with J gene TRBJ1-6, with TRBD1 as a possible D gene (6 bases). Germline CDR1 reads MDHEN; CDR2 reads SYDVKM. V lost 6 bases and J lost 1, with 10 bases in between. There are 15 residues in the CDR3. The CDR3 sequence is CASRTQGSYNSPLHF. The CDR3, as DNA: TGTGCCAGCAGGACGCAGGGGTCCTATAATTCACCCCTCCACTTT. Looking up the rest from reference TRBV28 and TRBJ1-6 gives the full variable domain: DVKVTQSSRYLVKRTGEKVFLECVQDMDHENMFWYRQDPGLGLRLIYFSYDVKMKEKGDIPEGYSVSREKKERFSLILESASTNQTSMYLCASRTQGSYNSPLHFGNGTRLTVT.

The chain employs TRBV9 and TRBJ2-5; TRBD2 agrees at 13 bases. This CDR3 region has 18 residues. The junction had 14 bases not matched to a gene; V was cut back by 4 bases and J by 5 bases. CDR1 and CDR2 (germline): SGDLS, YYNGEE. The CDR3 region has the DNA TGTGCCAGCAGCCCCTCGTCCACTAGCGGGGGGGCATGGGAGACCCAGTACTTC. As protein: CASSPSSTSGGAWETQYF.

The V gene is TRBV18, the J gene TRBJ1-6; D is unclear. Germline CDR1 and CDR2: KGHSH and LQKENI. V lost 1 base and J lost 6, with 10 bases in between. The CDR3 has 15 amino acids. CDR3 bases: TGTGCCAGCTCACCACAGAAGCTAAGTAATTCACCCCTCCACTTT. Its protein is CASSPQKLSNSPLHF.

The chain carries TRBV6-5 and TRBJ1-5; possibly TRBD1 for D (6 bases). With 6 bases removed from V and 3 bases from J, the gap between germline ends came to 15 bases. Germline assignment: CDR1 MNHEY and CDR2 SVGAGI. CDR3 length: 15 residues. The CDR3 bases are TGTGCCAGCAGGCAACCCGGACAGTTCAATCAGCCCCAGCATTTT. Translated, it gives CASRQPGQFNQPQHF.